This T cell receptor (beta chain) came from a study of tumor and adjacent non-tumor tissue in lung cancer. In the study overall: There were 12 adenocarcinoma, a couple of squamous cell carcinoma and 1 small cell lung cancer cases. Aged roughly 31 to 80 years, patients included under 13 men and 5 women with stage I to III disease.

This sample's RNA came from whole unsorted tissue. This non-tumor lung sample came from over 3 cm beyond the tumor edge. Chemotherapy-naive patients with new lung cancer underwent thoracic surgery in China, August–late 2014. The germline V and J ends were trimmed by 3 bases and 5 bases, with 9 bases remaining between them. Looked up from germline, CDR1 is GTSNPN and CDR2 is SVGIG (reference sequence). This CDR3 region has 12 residues. This clonotype occurred many times. Its antigen remains unknown. General study results and limits: Compared with tumor, normal lung showed significantly lower TCR diversity.

A modified ARM-PCR protocol with three rounds of nested PCR amplified TCRbeta. A single record per CDR3 protein comes from TCRdb applying MiXCR to the multiplex PCR reads. Among roughly 75,000 distinct CDR3 sequences listed, approximately 78% were seen once. The chain carries TRBV30 and TRBJ2-3; possible D gene TRBD1, 5 bases. This clonotype was sampled from a man aged 60-69 years with non-small cell lung cancer. Sequenced: distant non-tumor lung tissue. The chain's CDR3 is CAWRGQGDTQYF. In nucleotides, the CDR3 is TGTGCCTGGAGGGGTCAGGGAGATACGCAGTATTTT.